This is a list of T cell receptor beta chains from one sample in a study of T and B cells in COVID-19 patients. TCRdb ran MiXCR on the multiplex PCR reads and lists one entry per CDR3 protein. The sample holds around 21,000 distinct CDR3 sequences, about 30% seen once. Specimen: blood. Receptor source: a human donor who had recovered from COVID-19. CDR3s include the opening cysteine and the closing phenylalanine or tryptophan. Each record gives: V gene, D gene, J gene, clone size, CDR3 DNA, CDR3 protein. The D gene is left open where the match is weak. The size field is filled for only some rows; it gives once, few, many or a size class.

TRBV13,.,TRBJ2-1,few,TGTGCCAGCAGTCGCTTTCCCAATGAGCAGTTCTTC,CASSRFPNEQFF
TRBV29-1,TRBD1,TRBJ1-1,many,TGCAGCGGGGGGCTGACAGGGAGGGCTGAAGCTTTCTTT,CSGGLTGRAEAFF
TRBV6-5,TRBD1,TRBJ2-7,.,TGTGCCAGCAGTTACCGGGGACAGGGAACCTACGAGCAGTACTTC,CASSYRGQGTYEQYF
TRBV12-3/TRBV12-4,.,TRBJ1-5,few,TGTGCCAGCACCACGAGGGGAGGGAATCAGCCCCAGCATTTT,CASTTRGGNQPQHF
TRBV5-1,TRBD2,TRBJ2-2,.,TGCGCCAGCAGCTTCCTAGCGGGGGTACCGAACACCGGGGAGCTGTTTTTT,CASSFLAGVPNTGELFF
TRBV5-4,.,TRBJ2-4,.,TGTGCCAGCAGCTCCGCAGGGCCTGCCAAAAACATTCAGTACTTC,CASSSAGPAKNIQYF
TRBV6-2/TRBV6-3,.,TRBJ1-2,few,TGTGCCAGCAGTGCACGGGACCGGCGAGACTATGGCTACACCTTC,CASSARDRRDYGYTF
TRBV12-3/TRBV12-4,TRBD2,TRBJ2-1,.,TGTGCCAGCAGTGGATCCGCCGGGACTAGTCGTATGGATGAGCAGTTCTTC,CASSGSAGTSRMDEQFF
TRBV19,.,TRBJ1-3,many,TGTGCCAGTAGACACATCTCTGGAAACACCATATATTTT,CASRHISGNTIYF
TRBV28,.,TRBJ2-5,.,TGTGCCAGTTCCCTGTCGGCAGCTCGCAGGACCCAGTACTTC,CASSLSAARRTQYF
TRBV11-2,TRBD2,TRBJ2-7,.,TGTGCCAGCAGCCACGGGAGGGAGTACGAGCAGTACTTC,CASSHGREYEQYF
TRBV5-4,.,TRBJ2-1,medium-sized,TGTGCCAGCAGCGGGCCTGGGAGGCCCAATGAGCAGTTCTTC,CASSGPGRPNEQFF
TRBV28,TRBD1,TRBJ2-3,.,TGTGCCAGCAGTTGGGACAGGGGGTTTGTCACAGATACGCAGTATTTT,CASSWDRGFVTDTQYF
TRBV11-3,TRBD2,TRBJ2-5,.,TGCGCCAGCAGCCCGCACGGCGGGGGGGGGGAAGAGACCCAGTACTTC,CASSPHGGGGEETQYF
TRBV27,.,TRBJ1-1,.,TGTGCCACCCAGGGAGGAACAGGCACTGAAGCTTTCTTT,CATQGGTGTEAFF
TRBV10-3,.,TRBJ2-3,few,TGTGCCATCAGTGTACGTGGGGGGCGCAACACAGATACGCAGTATTTT,CAISVRGGRNTDTQYF
TRBV10-3,TRBD1,TRBJ1-1,.,TGTGCCATCAGCGGTAAGGGACAGGGGAACACTGAAGCTTTCTTT,CAISGKGQGNTEAFF
TRBV12-3/TRBV12-4,.,TRBJ1-2,few,TGTGCCAGCAGTCTCTCCGTTAGGGATGGCTATGGCTACACCTTC,CASSLSVRDGYGYTF
TRBV5-1,.,TRBJ1-6,few,TGCGCCAGCAGCTTGGAGTCGCAGGAGAATTCACCCCTCCACTTT,CASSLESQENSPLHF
TRBV5-1,.,TRBJ1-1,.,TGCGCCAGCAGCTTGGTCTTGAACACTGAAGCTTTCTTT,CASSLVLNTEAFF
TRBV19,TRBD2,TRBJ2-2,medium-sized,TGTGCCAGTAGTCTCGGGACTAGATCCGGGGAGCTGTTTTTT,CASSLGTRSGELFF
TRBV9,TRBD1,TRBJ2-7,.,TGTGCCAGCAGCCCCCGAGGGACAGGGGTCTCCTACGAGCAGTACTTC,CASSPRGTGVSYEQYF
TRBV6-1,TRBD2,TRBJ2-7,.,TGTGCCAGCAGTGAAGCGCTCGGGGGAGGGGACGAGCAGTACTTC,CASSEALGGGDEQYF
TRBV19,TRBD1,TRBJ1-5,few,TGTGCCAGTAGTGGGGGACAGTCATATAGCAATCAGCCCCAGCATTTT,CASSGGQSYSNQPQHF
TRBV5-1,TRBD1,TRBJ2-2,.,TGTGCCAGCAGCCTGGGACAGTGTAGGACCGGGGAGCTGTTTTTT,CASSLGQCRTGELFF
TRBV27,.,TRBJ2-7,few,TGTGCCAGCAGTTTAGAAGGGGAGAGCTCTTACGAGCAGTACTTC,CASSLEGESSYEQYF